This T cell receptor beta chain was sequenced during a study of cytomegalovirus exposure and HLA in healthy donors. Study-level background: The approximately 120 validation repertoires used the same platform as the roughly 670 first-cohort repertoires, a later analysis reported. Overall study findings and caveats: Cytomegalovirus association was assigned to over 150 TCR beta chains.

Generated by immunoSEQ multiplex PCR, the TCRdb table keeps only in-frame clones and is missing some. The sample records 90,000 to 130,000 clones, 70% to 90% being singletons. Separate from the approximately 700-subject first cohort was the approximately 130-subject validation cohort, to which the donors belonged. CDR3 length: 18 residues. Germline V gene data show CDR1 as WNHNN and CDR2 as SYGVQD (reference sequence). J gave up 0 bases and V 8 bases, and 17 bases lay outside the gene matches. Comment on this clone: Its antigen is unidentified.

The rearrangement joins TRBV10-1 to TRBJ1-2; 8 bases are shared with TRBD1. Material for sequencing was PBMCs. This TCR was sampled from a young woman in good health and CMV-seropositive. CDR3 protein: CASPLLRDRTPPNYGYTF. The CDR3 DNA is TGCGCCAGCCCCCTTCTCCGGGACAGGACTCCCCCTAACTATGGCTACACCTTC.